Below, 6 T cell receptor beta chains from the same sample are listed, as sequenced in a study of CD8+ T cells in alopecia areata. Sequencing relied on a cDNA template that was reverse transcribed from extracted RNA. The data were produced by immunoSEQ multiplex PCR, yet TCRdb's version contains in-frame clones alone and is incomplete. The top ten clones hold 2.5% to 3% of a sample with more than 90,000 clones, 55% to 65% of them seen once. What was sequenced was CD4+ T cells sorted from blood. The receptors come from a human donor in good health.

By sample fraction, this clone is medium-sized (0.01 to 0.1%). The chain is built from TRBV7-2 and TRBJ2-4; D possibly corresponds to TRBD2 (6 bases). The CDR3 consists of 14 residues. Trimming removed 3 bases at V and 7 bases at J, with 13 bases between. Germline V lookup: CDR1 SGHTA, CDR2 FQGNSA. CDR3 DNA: TGTGCCAGCAGCTTGGGGCCGAGCGGGAACATTCAGTACTTC. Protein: CASSLGPSGNIQYF.

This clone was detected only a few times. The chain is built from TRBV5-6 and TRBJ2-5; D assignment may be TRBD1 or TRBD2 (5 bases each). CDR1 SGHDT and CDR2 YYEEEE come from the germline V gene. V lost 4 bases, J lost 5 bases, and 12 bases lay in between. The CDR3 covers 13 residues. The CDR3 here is CASSTGTRETQYF. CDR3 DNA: TGTGCCAGCAGCACCGGGACGAGGGAGACCCAGTACTTC.

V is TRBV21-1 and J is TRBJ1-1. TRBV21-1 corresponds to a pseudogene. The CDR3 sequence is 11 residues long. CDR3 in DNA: TGTGCCAGCAGCAAACCCTATCCGGCTTTCTTT. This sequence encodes CASSKPYPAFF.

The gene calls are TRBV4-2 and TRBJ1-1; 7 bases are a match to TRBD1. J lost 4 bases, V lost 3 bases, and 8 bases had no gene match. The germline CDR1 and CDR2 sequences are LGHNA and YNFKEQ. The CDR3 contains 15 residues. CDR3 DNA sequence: TGTGCCAGCAGCCAGCAACAGGGGACCTCCACTGAAGCTTTCTTT. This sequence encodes CASSQQQGTSTEAFF.

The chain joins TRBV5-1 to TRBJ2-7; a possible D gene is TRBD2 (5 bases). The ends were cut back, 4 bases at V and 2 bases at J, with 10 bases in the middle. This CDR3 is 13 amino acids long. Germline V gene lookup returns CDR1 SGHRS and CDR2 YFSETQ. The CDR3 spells CASSTPGTYEQYF. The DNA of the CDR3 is TGCGCCAGCAGCACTCCGGGGACCTACGAGCAGTACTTC.

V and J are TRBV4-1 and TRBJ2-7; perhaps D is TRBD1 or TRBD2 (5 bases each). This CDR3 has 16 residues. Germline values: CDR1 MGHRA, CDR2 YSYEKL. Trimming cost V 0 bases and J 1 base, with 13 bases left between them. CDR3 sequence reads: CASSQDLGAPSYEQYF. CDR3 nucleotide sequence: TGCGCCAGCAGCCAAGATCTCGGGGCCCCATCCTACGAGCAGTACTTC.